This record covers a single T cell receptor (beta chain). The antigen it binds to is not known. The input lacks base qualities; no much larger clone sits a single base away. The germline V gene (reference sequence) gives CDR1 as LGHDT and CDR2 as YNNKEL. The CDR3 starts with the cysteine, ends with the phenylalanine, and has 15 residues. Of all the DNA, just the CDR3 is kept, 45 bases in frame from base 1. Trimming takes 1 base off V and 6 bases off J; junction bases not matched to a gene: 6. The entry originates in a study of T cell repertoires in MIS-A myocarditis (dated by TCRdb to the early 2020s). The QIAamp DNA FFPE kit was used to extract genomic DNA from formalin-fixed paraffin-embedded autopsy tissue. TCRbeta CDR3 regions were amplified with the immunoSEQ bias-controlled multiplex PCR and sequenced at high throughput. The authors' analysis ran thus. CDR3 sequences were collapsed and filtered with the immunoSEQ vendor pipeline, and the abundance and frequency of each unique TCRbeta CDR3 were thereby quantified. Dominant CDR3 amino acid sequences were clustered with SARS-CoV-2-specific ImmuneCODE TCRbeta sequences by CD-HIT at a 90% global sequence identity threshold. Clones were classed as hyperexpanded at frequencies of 0.1 to 1 and as large at frequencies of 0.01 to 0.1. The CDR3 amino acid sequences and the V and J gene assignments of the dominant clones were confirmed with MiXCR. The R stringdist package was used to calculate Levenshtein distances between the patient clonotypes and the ImmuneCODE hits. Imported from immuneACCESS, the table was reduced by TCRdb to in-frame sequences with V and J called. These copies leave out some clones; in studies compared against another copy, an unresolved V gene accounts for under half, and the cause of the remainder is not known. D and trimming were read from the DNA, whereas the V and J calls and clone size are those reported in that table. The sample table contains roughly 15,000 clones; only one count was recorded for 70% to 85% of them. Of the sample, 61% falls within the top ten clones.

Sequences were obtained from left ventricle heart tissue obtained at autopsy. The intended sense of this specimen's cell subset or site label: cardiac tissue sample (left or right ventricle, interventricular septum, or pericardium). The chain links TRBV3-1 (or the pseudogene TRBV3-2) with TRBJ2-3, and 8 junctional nucleotides match TRBD2. The TCR was taken from a man younger than 35 with fulminant myocarditis from multisystem inflammatory syndrome in adults (MIS-A) after COVID-19. The CDR3 reads as follows: CASSQVPTGGDTQYF. The nucleotides are TGTGCCAGCAGCCAAGTCCCCACGGGGGGGGATACGCAGTATTTT.